This T cell receptor beta chain derives from a study of cytomegalovirus exposure and HLA in healthy donors. Use of 60 Vbeta and 13 Jbeta primers characterized the PCR. Profiling relied on immunoSEQ multiplex PCR, and the TCRdb table lists in-frame clones only, not all of them. The sample records 70,000 to 95,000 clones, roughly 77% being singletons. Of note for this clone: Its antigen is not known.

Broader study findings: Later work associated roughly 15,000 TCR beta sequences with HLA alleles at 0.05 false discovery rate. Across HLA loci, a later analysis found differing TCR association rates, with DRB1 most and HLA-C fewest.

The CDR3 length is 15 residues. V lost 6 bases to trimming and J lost 4 bases, with 18 bases between them. Germline V lookup: CDR1 MNHEY, CDR2 SMNVEV (reference sequence). This TCR came from a woman in her 40s in good health and CMV-seropositive. The rearrangement joins TRBV27 to TRBJ1-1; D gene uncertain. Sequencing input: PBMCs. The CDR3 coding sequence is TGTGCCAGCAGAAAAACGAGGGTATTATTCACTGAAGCTTTCTTT. Protein sequence: CASRKTRVLFTEAFF.